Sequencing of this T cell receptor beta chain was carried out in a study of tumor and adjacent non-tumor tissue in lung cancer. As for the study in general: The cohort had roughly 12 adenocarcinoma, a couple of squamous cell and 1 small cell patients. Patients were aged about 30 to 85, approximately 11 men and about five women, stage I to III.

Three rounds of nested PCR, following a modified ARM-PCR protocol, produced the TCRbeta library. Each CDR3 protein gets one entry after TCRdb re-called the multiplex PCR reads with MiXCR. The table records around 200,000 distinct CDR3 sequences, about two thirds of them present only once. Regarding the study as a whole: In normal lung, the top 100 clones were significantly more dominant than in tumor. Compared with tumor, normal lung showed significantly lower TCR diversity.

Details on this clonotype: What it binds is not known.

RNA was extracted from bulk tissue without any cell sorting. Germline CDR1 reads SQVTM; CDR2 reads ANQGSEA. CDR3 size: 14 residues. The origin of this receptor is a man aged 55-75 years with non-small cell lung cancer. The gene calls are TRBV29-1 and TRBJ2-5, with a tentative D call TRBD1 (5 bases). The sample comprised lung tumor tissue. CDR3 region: CTVPGAGVGETQYF. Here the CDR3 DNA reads TGCACCGTACCTGGGGCAGGCGTGGGAGAGACCCAGTACTTC.